This TCR beta chain appears in the sequencing data of a study of CD8+ T cells in alopecia areata. The CDR3 is made up of 15 amino acids. With V trimmed by 4 bases and J by 3 bases, 4 bases remained unmatched. Germline assignment: CDR1 LGHNA and CDR2 YNFKEQ. Treatment defined: oral pan-JAK inhibitor, 5-10 mg twice daily. Once RNA had been extracted, it was reverse transcribed into cDNA to act as the sequencing template. The table came from immunoSEQ multiplex PCR; TCRdb's copy has only in-frame clones and leaves some out. Among some 180,000 clones, 51% were seen once, and the ten largest hold 10%. The gene calls are TRBV4-2 and TRBJ1-2, with 11 bases fitting TRBD1. Sequencing used CD8+ T cells sorted from blood, obtained around week 54, from a patient treated with tofacitinib. The TCR was taken from a human donor with alopecia areata. This CDR3 is CASSPGQGEDYGYTF. The CDR3 DNA follows: TGTGCCAGCAGCCCGGGACAGGGGGAGGACTATGGCTACACCTTC.